This T cell receptor beta chain stems from a study of blood T cell repertoires in COVID-19. Study in general: The United States, Italy and Spain provided the acute and convalescent COVID-19 samples. T cells, B-cell-depleted T cells, or PBMCs provided the cDNA or gDNA that served as material.

Germline assignment: CDR1 SEHNR and CDR2 FQNEAQ (reference sequence). V was pared by 0 bases and J by 2 bases, with 10 bases between. This CDR3 has 15 residues. In the authors' methods: The authors estimated nucleated cell counts from reference gene primer amplification. Produced via immunoSEQ multiplex PCR; TCRdb's table is partial and in-frame only. The DNA gave D and trimming, while V, J and clone size come from that table. The data contain about 140,000 clones, 88% of them singletons. Sequencing used peripheral blood. The sequence was obtained from a man aged 70 or older with acute or convalescent COVID-19. The chain carries TRBV7-9 and TRBJ1-2; D is undetermined. The CDR3 reads CASSLAIWANYGYTF. In nucleotides, the CDR3 is TGTGCCAGCAGCTTAGCTATCTGGGCGAACTATGGCTACACCTTC.